One and the same sample provided the 17 T cell receptor beta chains below, sequenced in a study of beta chain features in type 1 diabetes. The study reverse transcribed the entire isolated RNA, so it sequenced expressed TCRB transcripts. Sequenced by immunoSEQ multiplex PCR; TCRdb stores in-frame clones only, minus some. This sample has roughly 40,000 clones, with 45% to 50% found just once. The sequenced sample was central memory CD4+ T cells from blood. Every receptor here comes from a woman in her late teens or twenties in good health.

The chain is built from TRBV7-3 and TRBJ1-1, with TRBD1 identical over 8 bases. Germline values: CDR1 SGHTA, CDR2 FQGTGA. The CDR3 sequence is 14 residues long. J was trimmed by 1 base and V by 2 bases; bases with no gene match: 0. CDR3 in amino acids: CASSLGQGNTEAFF. The CDR3 region has the DNA TGTGCCAGCAGCTTAGGACAGGGGAACACTGAAGCTTTCTTT. Full variable domain (outside the CDR3, taken from reference TRBV7-3 and TRBJ1-1): GAGVSQTPSNKVTEKGKYVELRCDPISGHTALYWYRQSLGQGPEFLIYFQGTGAADDSGLPNDRFFAVRPEGSVSTLKIQRTERGDSAVYLCASSLGQGNTEAFFGQGTRLTVV.

The sample holds a few counts of this clone. The chain recombines TRBV5-1 with TRBJ2-1; 8 bases align to TRBD2. Per the germline V gene, CDR1 is SGHRS and CDR2 is YFSETQ. Trimming took 3 bases from V and 10 from J; bases not matched to a gene: 6. The CDR3 totals 13 residues. The CDR3 sequence is CASSSGGAGEQFF. The CDR3 DNA sequence: TGCGCCAGCAGCTCCGGGGGGGCCGGGGAGCAGTTCTTC.

The chain has TRBV6-1 and TRBJ1-3; no reliable D call. Germline CDR1 MNHNS, CDR2 SASEGT. V was pared by 4 bases and J by 0 bases, with 13 bases between. This CDR3 is built from 16 residues. In DNA, the CDR3 is TGTGCCAGCAGTGCACTAGACGCAAGCTCTGGAAACACCATATATTTT. Translated, it gives CASSALDASSGNTIYF.

This clone was detected ten times or more. This chain connects TRBV5-4 to TRBJ2-7, with 7 bases that match TRBD1. Unmatched junction bases numbered 5, after V lost 3 bases and J lost 2 bases. Germline V CDR1 and CDR2: SGHNT, YYREEE (reference sequence). There are 14 residues in the CDR3. Written as DNA, the CDR3 is TGTGCCAGCAGCTCGACAGGGCAAGCCTACGAGCAGTACTTC. Translation: CASSSTGQAYEQYF.

There are a few counts of this clone. The chain links TRBV6-1 to TRBJ2-3; D uncertain. The V gene's germline CDR1 is MNHNS and CDR2 SASEGT. V was cut by 6 bases and J by 5 bases, with 6 bases left in between. CDR3 length: 11 residues. CDR3 DNA: TGTGCCAGCAGATCAAAAGATACGCAGTATTTT. Translated: CASRSKDTQYF.

The chain employs TRBV6-1 and TRBJ1-1; tentative D call: TRBD1 (6 bases). The ends were cut back, 4 bases at V and 6 bases at J, with 15 bases in the middle. Germline V lookup: CDR1 MNHNS, CDR2 SASEGT. This CDR3 region has 14 residues. CDR3 loop: CASSAGTRVAEAFF. The CDR3 nucleotides read TGTGCCAGCAGTGCCGGGACACGCGTTGCTGAAGCTTTCTTT.

This clone was counted between two and nine times. The genes are TRBV2 and TRBJ2-3, with TRBD2 as a possible D gene (5 bases). V lost 5 bases to trimming and J lost 3 bases, with 6 bases between them. The CDR3 consists of 12 residues. The germline CDR1 and CDR2 sequences are SNHLY and FYNNEI. The CDR3 nucleotides are TGTGCCAGCAGTAGAGGGACAGATACGCAGTATTTT. Its protein is CASSRGTDTQYF.

The chain couples TRBV18 to TRBJ2-5; possibly TRBD1 for D (5 bases). In germline, CDR1 is KGHSH, CDR2 LQKENI. This CDR3 is 15 amino acids long. The V end was cut by 2 bases, the J end by 4 bases, with 14 bases between. CDR3 nucleotide sequence: TGTGCCAGCTCACCAGGTGACGGAAGGGGAGAGACCCAGTACTTC. Protein sequence: CASSPGDGRGETQYF.

The chain links TRBV5-6 to TRBJ2-7, with D possibly matching TRBD2 (6 bases). Germline V gives CDR1 SGHDT, CDR2 YYEEEE. The CDR3 consists of 14 residues. V lost 0 bases to trimming and J lost 6 bases, with 13 bases between them. The CDR3 DNA sequence: TGTGCCAGCAGCTTGGGTCGGGCGGGATTCGAGCAGTACTTC. It encodes CASSLGRAGFEQYF.

This chain joins TRBV30 and TRBJ2-7; 8 bases are shared with TRBD1. Trimming at V came to 4 bases and at J to 0 bases, leaving 8 bases not matched to a gene. This CDR3 spans 15 amino acids. CDR1 is GTSNPN and CDR2 is SVGIG in the germline V gene (reference sequence). The CDR3 spells CAWTRQGSFSYEQYF. The CDR3 DNA follows: TGTGCCTGGACTCGACAGGGGAGCTTCTCCTACGAGCAGTACTTC.

The chain joins TRBV21-1 to TRBJ2-1; TRBD1, as called in the table, went unchecked against the DNA. TRBV21-1 is recorded as a pseudogene. This CDR3 is built from 19 residues. In DNA form, the CDR3 reads TGTGCCAGCAGCAAAGCGGACAGGGGGGGTCTCAGCCGATACAATGAGCAGTTCTTC. This translates into CASSKADRGGLSRYNEQFF.

This clone was recorded at least ten times. The V and J genes are TRBV9 and TRBJ2-5, with a tentative D call TRBD2 (6 bases). This CDR3 is 15 amino acids long. The germline CDR1 and CDR2 sequences are SGDLS and YYNGEE. V dropped 7 bases and J dropped 0 bases, with 16 bases sitting between them. Here the CDR3 DNA reads TGTGCCAGCTCCCGAGGCGGGGCGTACCAAGAGACCCAGTACTTC. Protein product: CASSRGGAYQETQYF.

This clone has only a few counts. The V call is TRBV5-1, the J call TRBJ2-3; 10 bases agree with TRBD2. From germline, CDR1 is SGHRS and CDR2 YFSETQ. The V gene end was trimmed by 7 bases and the J gene end by 6 bases; junction bases not matched to a gene: 5. The CDR3 runs 13 residues. CDR3 nucleotides: TGCGCCAGCGCAGCGGGGGGGACCGATACGCAGTATTTT. Translation: CASAAGGTDTQYF.

This chain uses TRBV5-1 with TRBJ2-6; 7 bases agree with TRBD1. CDR3 size: 17 residues. Germline V gives CDR1 SGHRS, CDR2 YFSETQ. J lost 0 bases, V lost 4 bases, and 7 bases had no gene match. CDR3 in DNA: TGCGCCAGCAGCGGGGGACAGACCGTCTCTGGGGCCAACGTCCTGACTTTC. Encoded protein: CASSGGQTVSGANVLTF. Supplemented by reference TRBV5-1 and TRBJ2-6, the full variable domain reads KAGVTQTPRYLIKTRGQQVTLSCSPISGHRSVSWYQQTPGQGLQFLFEYFSETQRNKGNFPGRFSGRQFSNSRSEMNVSTLELGDSALYLCASSGGQTVSGANVLTFGAGSRLTVL.

The gene calls are TRBV11-3 and TRBJ2-1, with a tentative D call TRBD2 (5 bases). The CDR3 sequence is 14 residues long. V lost 5 bases, J lost 3 bases, and 11 bases lay in between. Germline-derived CDR1 and CDR2 are SGHNT and YENEEA. The CDR3 reads CASSPPRGYNEQFF. The CDR3 DNA is TGTGCCAGCAGCCCCCCCCGGGGCTACAATGAGCAGTTCTTC. Based on the CDR3 plus reference TRBV11-3 and TRBJ2-1, the full variable domain is EAGVVQSPRYKIIEKKQPVAFWCNPISGHNTLYWYLQNLGQGPELLIRYENEEAVDDSQLPKDRFSAERLKGVDSTLKIQPAELGDSAVYLCASSPPRGYNEQFFGPGTRLTVL.

This clone appeared once. CDR3 residues: CASSEQGSRDTEAFF. CDR3 sequence (DNA): TGTGCCAGCAGTGAGCAAGGGAGTCGGGACACTGAAGCTTTCTTT. This chain joins TRBV2 and TRBJ1-1; D is ambiguous. The CDR3 has 15 amino acids. Deletions cut 3 bases from V and 3 bases from J, with 14 bases between. Germline CDR1 reads SNHLY; CDR2 reads FYNNEI.

This clone occurred once. The rearrangement uses TRBV28 and TRBJ2-7, with TRBD1 identical over 8 bases. The germline V gene has CDR1 MDHEN and CDR2 SYDVKM. Trimming took 7 bases from V and 3 from J; bases not matched to a gene: 2. The CDR3 loop spans 12 amino acids. This chain's CDR3 is CASTTGGYEQYF. CDR3 coding DNA: TGTGCCAGCACCACAGGGGGCTACGAGCAGTACTTC.